One and the same sample provided the 9 T cell receptor beta chains below, sequenced in a study of cytomegalovirus exposure and HLA in healthy donors. Generated by immunoSEQ multiplex PCR, the TCRdb table keeps only in-frame clones and is missing some. The sample carries roughly 60,000 clones, around 94% recorded once. Sample: PBMCs. These receptors all come from a man aged 18 to 29 in good health and CMV-seronegative.

The rearrangement uses TRBV10-3 and TRBJ2-2, with 11 nucleotides matching TRBD2. Trimming removed 0 bases from V and 6 bases from J; junction bases left unmatched: 3. Germline V gene data show CDR1 as ENHRY and CDR2 as SYGVKD. This CDR3 spans 16 amino acids. CDR3 region: CAISESTSGRSGELFF. The DNA of the CDR3 is TGTGCCATCAGTGAGTCTACTAGCGGGAGATCCGGGGAGCTGTTTTTT.

The gene calls are TRBV5-1 and TRBJ1-3; 12 bases align to TRBD1. V trimming: 2 bases; J trimming: 4 bases; junction bases outside the gene matches: 7. The CDR3 covers 17 residues. Germline loops: CDR1 SGHRS, CDR2 YFSETQ. The CDR3 DNA reads TGCGCCAGCAGCTTACCCGGGACAGGGGGCGCGGGAAACACCATATATTTT. Protein: CASSLPGTGGAGNTIYF.

The chain uses TRBV6-5 and TRBJ1-3; weak D call: TRBD1 (5 bases). Germline-derived CDR1 and CDR2 are MNHEY and SVGAGI. V was cut by 3 bases and J by 3 bases, with 9 bases left in between. CDR3 length: 14 amino acids. CDR3 bases: TGTGCCAGCAGTTATGGGGCAGGTGGAAACACCATATATTTT. As protein: CASSYGAGGNTIYF.

J is TRBJ1-2 and V is TRBV7-9, with TRBD1 as a possible D gene (5 bases). V lost 5 bases, J lost 4 bases, and 11 bases lay in between. This CDR3 comprises 13 residues. Germline V gives CDR1 SEHNR, CDR2 FQNEAQ (reference sequence). CDR3 coding DNA: TGTGCCAGCAGCGTCGACAGCCTCTATGGCTACACCTTC. As protein: CASSVDSLYGYTF.

The rearrangement uses TRBV6-1 and TRBJ2-5; TRBD2 might be the D (5 bases). Germline CDR1 reads MNHNS; CDR2 reads SASEGT. The germline V and J ends were trimmed by 7 bases and 5 bases, with 20 bases remaining between them. The CDR3 is 15 amino acids. The DNA of the CDR3 is TGTGCCAGCACCTTGACTACCCCGAGGTCGGAGACCCAGTACTTC. Protein: CASTLTTPRSETQYF.

The V gene is TRBV19, the J gene TRBJ2-5; 10 bases align to TRBD1. The V gene's germline CDR1 is LNHDA and CDR2 SQIVND (reference sequence). With V trimmed by 9 bases and J by 3 bases, 1 base remained unmatched. This CDR3 has 12 residues. In DNA, the CDR3 is TGTGCCAGCGGGACAGGGGAAGAGACCCAGTACTTC. This codes for CASGTGEETQYF.

The chain uses TRBV5-5 and TRBJ1-5, with 7 bases matching TRBD1. The ends lost 0 bases at V and 11 bases at J; junction bases unmatched: 11. The CDR3 consists of 15 residues. Germline V CDR1 and CDR2: SGHKS, YYEKEE (reference sequence). The CDR3 bases are TGTGCCAGCAGCTTGGAGACAGGGCCCGGCGTATCCCAGCATTTT. Translation gives CASSLETGPGVSQHF. The full variable domain, with the rest looked up from reference TRBV5-5 and TRBJ1-5, is DAGVTQSPTHLIKTRGQQVTLRCSPISGHKSVSWYQQVLGQGPQFIFQYYEKEERGRGNFPDRFSARQFPNYSSELNVNALLLGDSALYLCASSLETGPGVSQHFGDGTRLSIL.

The chain carries TRBV11-2 and TRBJ1-2; D gene unclear. The V end lost 2 bases, the J end lost 13 bases, and 23 bases lay between the germline ends. Germline V gives CDR1 SGHAT, CDR2 FQNNGV. The CDR3 is made up of 15 amino acids. CDR3 protein: CASSLRSYSQQEGTF. In DNA, the CDR3 is TGTGCCAGCAGCTTAAGGTCGTACAGCCAGCAAGAAGGCACCTTC.

This clone was recorded only once. This chain connects TRBV6-4 to TRBJ2-1; 9 bases are shared with TRBD2. This CDR3 has 16 amino acids. V shed 3 bases, J shed 3 bases, and the junction held 6 bases outside the gene matches. From germline, CDR1 is MRHNA and CDR2 SNTAGT. The CDR3 here is CASSDTWTSVYNEQFF. CDR3 in DNA: TGTGCCAGCAGTGATACCTGGACTAGCGTCTACAATGAGCAGTTCTTC.